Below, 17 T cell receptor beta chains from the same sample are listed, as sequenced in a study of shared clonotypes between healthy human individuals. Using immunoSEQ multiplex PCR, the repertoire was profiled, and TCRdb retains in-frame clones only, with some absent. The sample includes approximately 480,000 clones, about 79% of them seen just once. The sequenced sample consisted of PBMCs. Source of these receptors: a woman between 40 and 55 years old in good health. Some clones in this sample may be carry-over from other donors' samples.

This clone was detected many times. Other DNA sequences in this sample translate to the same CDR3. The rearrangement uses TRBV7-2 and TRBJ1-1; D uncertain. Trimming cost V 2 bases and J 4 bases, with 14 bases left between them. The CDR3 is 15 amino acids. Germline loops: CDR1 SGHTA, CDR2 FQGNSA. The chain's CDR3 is CASSLSSHLSTEAFF. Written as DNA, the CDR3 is TGTGCCAGCAGCTTAAGTAGTCACTTAAGCACTGAAGCTTTCTTT.

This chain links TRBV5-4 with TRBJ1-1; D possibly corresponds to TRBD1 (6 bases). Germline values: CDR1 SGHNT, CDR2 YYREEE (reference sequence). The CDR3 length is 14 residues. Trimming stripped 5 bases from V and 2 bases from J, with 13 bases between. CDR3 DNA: TGTGCCAGCAGTCCGGACAGACTAAACACTGAAGCTTTCTTT. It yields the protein CASSPDRLNTEAFF. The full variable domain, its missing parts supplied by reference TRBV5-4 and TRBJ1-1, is ETGVTQSPTHLIKTRGQQVTLRCSSQSGHNTVSWYQQALGQGPQFIFQYYREEENGRGNFPPRFSGLQFPNYSSELNVNALELDDSALYLCASSPDRLNTEAFFGQGTRLTVV.

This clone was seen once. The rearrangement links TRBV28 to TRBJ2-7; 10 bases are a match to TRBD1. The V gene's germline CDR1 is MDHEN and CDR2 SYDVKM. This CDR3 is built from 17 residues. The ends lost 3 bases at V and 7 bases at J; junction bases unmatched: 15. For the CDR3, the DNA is TGTGCCAGCAGTTTTTCCCGAACGGGACAGGGGAGTTGGGAGCAGTACTTC. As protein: CASSFSRTGQGSWEQYF.

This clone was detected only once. CDR3: CASSYDPYNEQFF. The CDR3 DNA reads TGTGCCAGCAGTTACGACCCTTACAATGAGCAGTTCTTC. V usage is TRBV6-5 and J usage is TRBJ2-1, with D uncertain. The V gene's germline CDR1 is MNHEY and CDR2 SVGAGI. There are 13 residues in the CDR3. V was trimmed by 2 bases and J by 4 bases, leaving 6 bases between them.

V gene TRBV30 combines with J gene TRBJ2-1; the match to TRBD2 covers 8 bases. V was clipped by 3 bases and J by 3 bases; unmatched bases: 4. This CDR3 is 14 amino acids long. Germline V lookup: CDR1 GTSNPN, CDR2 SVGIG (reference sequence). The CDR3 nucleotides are TGTGCCTGGAGGACGGGAGGGTTCTACAATGAGCAGTTCTTC. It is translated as CAWRTGGFYNEQFF.

The CDR3 coding sequence is TGTGCCAGCAGCTTACGCCGAGCCGGACAGGGGGACTACAATGAGCAGTTCTTC. This gives the protein CASSLRRAGQGDYNEQFF. V is TRBV7-3 and J is TRBJ2-1; 10 bases fit TRBD1. Germline CDR1 SGHTA, CDR2 FQGTGA. Trimming cost V 2 bases and J 3 bases; bases outside gene matches: 10. The CDR3 extends over 18 amino acids.

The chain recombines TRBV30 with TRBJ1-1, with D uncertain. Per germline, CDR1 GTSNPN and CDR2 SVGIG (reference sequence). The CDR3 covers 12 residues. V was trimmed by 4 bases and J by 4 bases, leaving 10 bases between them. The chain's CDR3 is CAWKRVFTEAFF. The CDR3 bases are TGTGCCTGGAAGCGGGTGTTCACTGAAGCTTTCTTT.

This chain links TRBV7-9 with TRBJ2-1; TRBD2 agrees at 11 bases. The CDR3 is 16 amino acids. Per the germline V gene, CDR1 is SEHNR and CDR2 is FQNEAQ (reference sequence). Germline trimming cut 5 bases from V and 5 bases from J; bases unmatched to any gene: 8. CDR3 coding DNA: TGTGCCAGCAGCGATATAGCGGGAGGGCCGGACAATGAGCAGTTCTTC. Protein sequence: CASSDIAGGPDNEQFF.

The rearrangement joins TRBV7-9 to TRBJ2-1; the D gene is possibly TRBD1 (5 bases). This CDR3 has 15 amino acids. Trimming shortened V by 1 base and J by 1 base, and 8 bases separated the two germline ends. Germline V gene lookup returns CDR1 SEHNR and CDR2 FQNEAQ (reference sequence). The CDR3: CASSLDQGSYNEQFF. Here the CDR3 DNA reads TGTGCCAGCAGCTTAGATCAGGGTTCCTACAATGAGCAGTTCTTC.

CDR3 DNA sequence: TGTGCCAGCAGCTCCCGATTGGATACGCAGTATTTT. Its protein product is CASSSRLDTQYF. The V gene is TRBV11-2, the J gene TRBJ2-3; no firm D call. This CDR3 has 12 amino acids. The ends were cut back, 4 bases at V and 6 bases at J, with 8 bases in the middle. Germline V gene sequence: CDR1 SGHAT, CDR2 FQNNGV.

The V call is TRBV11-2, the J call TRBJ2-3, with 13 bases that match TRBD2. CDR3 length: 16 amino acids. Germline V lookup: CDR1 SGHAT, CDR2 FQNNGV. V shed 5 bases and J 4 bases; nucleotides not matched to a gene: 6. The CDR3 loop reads CASSPGGLAGADTQYF. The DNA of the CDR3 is TGTGCCAGCAGCCCGGGTGGACTAGCGGGAGCAGATACGCAGTATTTT.

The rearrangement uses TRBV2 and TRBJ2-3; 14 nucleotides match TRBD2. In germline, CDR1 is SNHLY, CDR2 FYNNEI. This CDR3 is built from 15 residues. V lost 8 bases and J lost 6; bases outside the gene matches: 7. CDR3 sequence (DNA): TGTGCCAGCGGGGGACTAGCGGGAGTACGCGATACGCAGTATTTT. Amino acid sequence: CASGGLAGVRDTQYF.

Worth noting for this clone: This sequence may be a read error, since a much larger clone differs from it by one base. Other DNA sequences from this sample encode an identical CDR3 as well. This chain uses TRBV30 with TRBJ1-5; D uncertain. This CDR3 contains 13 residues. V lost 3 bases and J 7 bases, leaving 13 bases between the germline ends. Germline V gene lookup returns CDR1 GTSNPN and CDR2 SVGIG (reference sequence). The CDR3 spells CAWSPQVDQPQHF. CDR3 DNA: TGTGCCTGGAGCCCTCAAGTGGACCAGCCCCAGCATTTT.

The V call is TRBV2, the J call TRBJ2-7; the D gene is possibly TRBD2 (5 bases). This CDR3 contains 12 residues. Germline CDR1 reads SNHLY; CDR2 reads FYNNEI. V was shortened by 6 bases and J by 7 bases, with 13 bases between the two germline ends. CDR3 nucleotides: TGTGCCAGCAGCGAGCGGACGGTAGAGCAGTACTTC. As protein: CASSERTVEQYF. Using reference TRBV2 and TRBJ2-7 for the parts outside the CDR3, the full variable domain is EPEVTQTPSHQVTQMGQEVILRCVPISNHLYFYWYRQILGQKVEFLVSFYNNEISEKSEIFDDQFSVERPDGSNFTLKIRSTKLEDSAMYFCASSERTVEQYFGPGTRLTVT.

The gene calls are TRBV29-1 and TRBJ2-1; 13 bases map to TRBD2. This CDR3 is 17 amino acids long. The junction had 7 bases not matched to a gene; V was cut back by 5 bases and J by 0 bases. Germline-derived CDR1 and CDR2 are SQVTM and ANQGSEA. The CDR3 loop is CSVHGTSGDSSYNEQFF. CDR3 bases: TGCAGCGTTCATGGGACTAGCGGGGACAGCTCCTACAATGAGCAGTTCTTC.

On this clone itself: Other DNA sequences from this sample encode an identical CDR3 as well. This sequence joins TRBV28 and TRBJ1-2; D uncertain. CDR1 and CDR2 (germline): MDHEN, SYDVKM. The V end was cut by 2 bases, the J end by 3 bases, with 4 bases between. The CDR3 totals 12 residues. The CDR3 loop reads CASSLSHYGYTF. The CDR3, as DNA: TGTGCCAGCAGTTTAAGTCACTATGGCTACACCTTC.

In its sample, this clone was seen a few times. In nucleotides, the CDR3 is TGTGCCAGCTCACGAAGCGGAGGGGGCGGAAACACCATATATTTT. It yields the protein CASSRSGGGGNTIYF. The rearrangement links TRBV18 to TRBJ1-3; 7 positions match TRBD1. V was pared by 4 bases and J by 4 bases, with 7 bases of the junction left unmatched. The CDR3 has 15 residues. Germline CDR1 and CDR2: KGHSH and LQKENI.